The clone carrying this TCR beta chain was observed many times. The sample originates from a study of T-cell memory formation after mild COVID-19. Each CDR3 protein gets one entry after TCRdb re-called the 5' RACE reads with MiXCR. The sample includes 300,000 or so distinct CDR3 sequences, around 15% of them seen just once. There are 16 residues in the CDR3. The ends lost 6 bases at V and 2 bases at J; junction bases unmatched: 9. In germline, CDR1 is MNHNY, CDR2 SVGAGI (reference sequence). Specimen: PBMCs or a T cell subset sorted from them (not recorded which). This chain uses TRBV6-6 with TRBJ1-5; the match to TRBD1 covers 8 bases. This receptor was taken from a man between 18 and 35 years old who had mild COVID-19 (a few samples of this study predate the infection). Cell type and time point are not known. CDR3 protein: CASSPQGAWGNQPQHF. CDR3 DNA: TGTGCCAGCAGCCCCCAGGGGGCTTGGGGCAATCAGCCCCAGCATTTT.